These T cell receptor beta chains were read from a single sample in a study of monozygotic twins with cystic fibrosis. Data came from immunoSEQ multiplex PCR; TCRdb stores just in-frame clones and leaves some out. The data show some 10,000 clones, with 99% seen just once and around 0.43% held by the top ten. What was sequenced was blood. The source of these receptors is a man aged 18 to 29 with cystic fibrosis. CDR3s include the opening cysteine and the closing phenylalanine or tryptophan. Each record gives: J gene, V gene, clone size, D gene, CDR3 DNA, CDR3 protein. The D gene is left open where the match is weak. The size of a clone is reported for some rows only, either as once, few or many, or as a class for expanded clones.

J: TRBJ2-1; V: TRBV5-1; size: NA; D: NA; DNA: TGCGCCAGCAGCTCCCCCGGGAGCTCCTACAATGAGCAGTTCTTC; CDR3: CASSSPGSSYNEQFF
J: TRBJ2-7; V: TRBV6-1; size: NA; D: NA; DNA: TGTGCCAGCACCGCTTCGGCAGGCCGGTTGAAGGAGCAGTACTTC; CDR3: CASTASAGRLKEQYF
J: TRBJ2-1; V: TRBV4-3; size: NA; D: NA; DNA: TGCGCCAGCAGCCAGGAGGGACGGCACTACAATGAGCAGTTCTTC; CDR3: CASSQEGRHYNEQFF
J: TRBJ2-7; V: TRBV7-8; size: NA; D: TRBD1; DNA: TGTGCCAGCAGCCCGCGTGTTGGGCAGGGGGCTTACGAGCAGTACTTC; CDR3: CASSPRVGQGAYEQYF
J: TRBJ2-3; V: TRBV4-1; size: NA; D: TRBD1; DNA: TGCGCCAGCAGCCAAGATCATCAGGGGGCGAGCACAGATACGCAGTATTTT; CDR3: CASSQDHQGASTDTQYF
J: TRBJ2-5; V: TRBV7-9; size: NA; D: TRBD1; DNA: TGTGCCAGCAGCCCACGAGGGGGACAGGGCCTCCAAGAGACCCAGTACTTC; CDR3: CASSPRGGQGLQETQYF
J: TRBJ1-2; V: TRBV7-3; size: NA; D: NA; DNA: TGTGCCAGCAGCTTGACACCAGGGGCAAACTATGGCTACACCTTC; CDR3: CASSLTPGANYGYTF
J: TRBJ2-7; V: TRBV4-2; size: NA; D: NA; DNA: TGTGCCAGCAGCCAAGTTTGGGGGTCCTACGAGCAGTACTTC; CDR3: CASSQVWGSYEQYF
J: TRBJ2-1; V: TRBV7-8; size: NA; D: TRBD2; DNA: TGTGCCAGCAGCTTAGAGGGACTAGAGACCAATGAGCAGTTCTTC; CDR3: CASSLEGLETNEQFF
J: TRBJ2-1; V: TRBV2; size: NA; D: NA; DNA: TGTGCCAGCAGTGAAGCGCTTGCTTACAATGAGCAGTTCTTC; CDR3: CASSEALAYNEQFF
J: TRBJ2-5; V: TRBV4-2; size: NA; D: TRBD1; DNA: TGTGCCAGCAGCCAGAGTGCCACAGGGGGCAGGGAGACCCAGTACTTC; CDR3: CASSQSATGGRETQYF
J: TRBJ2-3; V: TRBV7-3; size: NA; D: TRBD2; DNA: TGTGCCAGCAGCTCCCGGCGACTAGCGGGCACAGATACGCAGTATTTT; CDR3: CASSSRRLAGTDTQYF
J: TRBJ2-7; V: TRBV10-3; size: NA; D: NA; DNA: TGTGCCATCAGTGAGTCCCCCGTAACCTACGAGCAGTACTTC; CDR3: CAISESPVTYEQYF
J: TRBJ2-7; V: TRBV6-1; size: NA; D: TRBD1; DNA: TGTGCCAGCGTGACTTACAGGGGTCATGACTACGAGCAGTACTTC; CDR3: CASVTYRGHDYEQYF
J: TRBJ2-7; V: TRBV27; size: NA; D: TRBD1; DNA: TGTGCCAGCAGGGGACAGGGCCGCTACGAGCAGTACTTC; CDR3: CASRGQGRYEQYF
J: TRBJ2-7; V: TRBV27; size: NA; D: TRBD1; DNA: TGTGCCAGCAGTTTATCGGGACAGGGCTCCTACGAGCAGTACTTC; CDR3: CASSLSGQGSYEQYF
J: TRBJ1-2; V: TRBV7-2; size: NA; D: TRBD1; DNA: TGTGCCAGCAGCTTAGAACGCAGGGGGCGCGACTATGGCTACACCTTC; CDR3: CASSLERRGRDYGYTF
J: TRBJ1-4; V: TRBV27; size: NA; D: TRBD1; DNA: TGTGCCAGCAGTCGAGGGGGGACAGGGGGCCCAACTAATGAAAAACTGTTTTTT; CDR3: CASSRGGTGGPTNEKLFF
J: TRBJ2-2; V: TRBV5-4; size: NA; D: NA; DNA: TGTGCCAGCAGCGTAAACACCGGGGAGCTGTTTTTT; CDR3: CASSVNTGELFF
J: TRBJ2-4; V: TRBV5-4; size: NA; D: NA; DNA: TGTGCCAGCAGCTTCACGGAAGGACGCATTCAGTACTTC; CDR3: CASSFTEGRIQYF
J: TRBJ2-7; V: TRBV4-2; size: NA; D: NA; DNA: TGTGCCAGCAGCCATCCAGGTATGGAGCAGTACTTC; CDR3: CASSHPGMEQYF
J: TRBJ2-7; V: TRBV28; size: NA; D: NA; DNA: TGTGCCAGCAGTTCGGACAGAGCCTACGAGCAGTACTTC; CDR3: CASSSDRAYEQYF
J: TRBJ1-3; V: TRBV19; size: once; D: NA; DNA: TGTGCCAGTAGTGGAGGGGGTACTGGAAACACCATATATTTT; CDR3: CASSGGGTGNTIYF
J: TRBJ2-1; V: TRBV5-1; size: NA; D: TRBD2; DNA: TGCGCCAGCAGCTTGGGGCCAGCGGGAAACAATGAGCAGTTCTTC; CDR3: CASSLGPAGNNEQFF